This TCR beta chain was identified in a study of blood T cell repertoires in COVID-19. Germline loops: CDR1 GTSNPN, CDR2 SVGIG (reference sequence). The CDR3 covers 15 residues. V dropped 5 bases and J dropped 0 bases, with 16 bases sitting between them. Per the study methods: Reference gene primer amplification in the assay estimated nucleated cell counts. The data were produced by immunoSEQ multiplex PCR, yet TCRdb's version contains in-frame clones alone and is incomplete. That table supplies the V and J calls and clone size; D and trimming were determined from the DNA. The sample carries about 160,000 clones, about 85% recorded once.

Sequences were obtained from peripheral blood. The TCR originated in a human donor with acute or convalescent COVID-19. The donor label of this sample is uncertain. The chain combines TRBV30 with TRBJ2-5, with D tentatively TRBD1 (6 bases). The CDR3 nucleotides read TGTGCCTGGGGTCCTAGGGGGTGGTACCAAGAGACCCAGTACTTC. It is translated as CAWGPRGWYQETQYF.